These 4 T cell receptor beta chains were all obtained from the same sample, sequenced in a study of cytomegalovirus exposure and HLA in healthy donors. TCRdb's table, derived via immunoSEQ multiplex PCR, lists solely in-frame clones and lacks some. The sample contains 50,000 to 65,000 clones, less than 96% of which appear only once. Sequencing was carried out using PBMCs. These receptor sequences come from a woman aged 18-30 years in good health and CMV-seronegative.

The V call is TRBV27, the J call TRBJ2-7; TRBD1 matches at 10 bases. This CDR3 contains 16 residues. J was trimmed by 4 bases and V by 6 bases; bases with no gene match: 12. Germline CDR1 is MNHEY and CDR2 is SMNVEV (reference sequence). In DNA, the CDR3 is TGTGCCAGCAGAACCCCCCCGGGACAGGGGAGGTACGAGCAGTACTTC. This codes for CASRTPPGQGRYEQYF.

This chain uses TRBV6-5 with TRBJ2-3; 10 bases align to TRBD2. The germline V gene has CDR1 MNHEY and CDR2 SVGAGI. The J segment lost 10 bases and the V segment lost 6 bases, leaving 4 bases of the junction unmatched. The CDR3 contains 12 residues. CDR3 region: CASSPAGGAQYF. In DNA form, the CDR3 reads TGTGCCAGCAGCCCAGCGGGGGGGGCGCAGTATTTT.

The V and J genes are TRBV4-3 and TRBJ2-1; D is possibly TRBD2 (7 bases). The CDR3 runs to 19 residues. V shed 0 bases and J shed 3 bases, with 21 bases lying between them. Germline V gene sequence: CDR1 LGHNA, CDR2 YSLEER. Here the CDR3 DNA reads TGCGCCAGCAGCCAAGATGGGTTTGGGGGGGGGCCGTACTACAATGAGCAGTTCTTC. Translating gives CASSQDGFGGGPYYNEQFF.

The CDR3 region has the DNA TGTGCCAGCAGCCTGGGGGCGGGGGGGCCGGTTGAGCAGTTCTTC. Translated, it gives CASSLGAGGPVEQFF. This sequence joins TRBV11-3 and TRBJ2-1; TRBD2 agrees at 9 bases. From germline, CDR1 is SGHNT and CDR2 YENEEA. The CDR3 totals 15 residues. V shed 5 bases, J shed 9 bases, and the junction held 11 bases outside the gene matches.